A single sample is the source of the 10 T cell receptor beta chains below, sequenced in a study of T cell responses to AZD1222 COVID-19 vaccine. The table came from immunoSEQ multiplex PCR; TCRdb's copy has only in-frame clones and leaves some out. The data hold about 70,000 clones, with roughly 84% observed a single time. The sequencing here drew on peripheral blood, taken on day 0 of AZD1222 vaccination. These receptor sequences come from an adult in good health.

V is TRBV15 and J is TRBJ2-7, with TRBD1 identical over 8 bases. The trim removed 0 bases at V and 3 bases at J, leaving 4 bases unmatched. Germline V gene lookup returns CDR1 LNHNV and CDR2 YYDKDF (reference sequence). The CDR3 spans 15 residues. The CDR3 region has the DNA TGTGCCACCAGCAGAGATCAGGGGACAGGCTACGAGCAGTACTTC. Its translation: CATSRDQGTGYEQYF.

This rearrangement joins TRBV9 to TRBJ2-7; the D call may be TRBD1 or TRBD2 (5 bases each). This CDR3 comprises 15 residues. Germline-derived CDR1 and CDR2 are SGDLS and YYNGEE. V was clipped by 4 bases and J by 6 bases, with 20 bases between them. The CDR3 here is CASSPLVGHGTEQYF. For the CDR3, the DNA is TGTGCCAGCAGCCCCCTCGTAGGGCACGGGACCGAGCAGTACTTC.

The chain joins TRBV3-1 (or the pseudogene TRBV3-2) to TRBJ1-1; TRBD1 aligns across 8 bases. V was pared by 5 bases and J by 5 bases, with 7 bases of the junction left unmatched. The CDR3 consists of 14 residues. Germline assignment: CDR1 LGHDT and CDR2 YNNKEL (reference sequence). The CDR3 here is CASSFQGARTEAFF. CDR3 DNA: TGTGCCAGCAGCTTTCAGGGGGCGAGGACTGAAGCTTTCTTT.

The V call is TRBV18, the J call TRBJ1-1, with a tentative D call TRBD1 (5 bases). Germline loops: CDR1 KGHSH, CDR2 LQKENI. V was cut by 3 bases and J by 5 bases, with 13 bases left in between. This CDR3 region has 14 residues. CDR3 DNA sequence: TGTGCCAGCTCACCCGGCGGGGGAGGGACTGAAGCTTTCTTT. It yields the protein CASSPGGGGTEAFF.

The chain combines TRBV19 with TRBJ1-3; D is uncertain. Germline CDR1 and CDR2: LNHDA and SQIVND (reference sequence). The CDR3 is 14 amino acids. V shed 10 bases and J shed 2 bases, with 15 bases lying between them. The CDR3 DNA is TGTGCCACCAAAGATGTCGGGGCTGGAAACACCATATATTTT. Translation gives CATKDVGAGNTIYF.

V gene TRBV7-2 combines with J gene TRBJ2-7; 11 bases match TRBD1. Unmatched junction bases numbered 1, after V lost 3 bases and J lost 3 bases. The CDR3 loop spans 14 amino acids. Germline CDR1 SGHTA, CDR2 FQGNSA. CDR3 nucleotide sequence: TGTGCCAGCAGCTTGGGACAGGGGGGCTACGAGCAGTACTTC. Translating it yields CASSLGQGGYEQYF. The full variable domain, with the rest looked up from reference TRBV7-2 and TRBJ2-7, is GAGVSQSPSNKVTEKGKDVELRCDPISGHTALYWYRQSLGQGLEFLIYFQGNSAPDKSGLPSDRFSAERTGGSVSTLTIQRTQQEDSAVYLCASSLGQGGYEQYFGPGTRLTVT.

This clone appeared once. The V call is TRBV11-2, the J call TRBJ2-7; perhaps D is TRBD1 or TRBD2 (6 bases each). The germline gives CDR1 SGHAT, CDR2 FQNNGV. The CDR3 contains 15 residues. V was cut by 3 bases and J by 3 bases, with 15 bases left in between. The CDR3 region has the DNA TGTGCCAGCAGCTTTTTTGGGGGGCCGGGCTACGAGCAGTACTTC. Its protein product is CASSFFGGPGYEQYF.

This clone was detected only once. V gene TRBV3-1 (or the pseudogene TRBV3-2) combines with J gene TRBJ1-3; the D is unclear. The V gene's germline CDR1 is LGHDT and CDR2 YNNKEL (reference sequence). The length of the CDR3 is 14 residues. Trimming stripped 1 base from V and 2 bases from J, with 6 bases between. The CDR3 nucleotides read TGTGCCAGCAGCCAAGCCGAGGCTGGAAACACCATATATTTT. Its translation is CASSQAEAGNTIYF.

The rearrangement uses TRBV11-1 and TRBJ2-7; TRBD2 matches at 11 bases. Germline V gene sequence: CDR1 SGHAT, CDR2 FQDESV (reference sequence). CDR3 length: 15 residues. V gave up 1 base and J gave up 3 bases; unmatched junction bases: 2. CDR3 region: CASSLVGLAVYEQYF. The CDR3 bases are TGTGCCAGCAGCTTAGTGGGACTAGCGGTCTACGAGCAGTACTTC.

This clone is medium-sized. The chain carries TRBV6-5 and TRBJ2-2; TRBD2 might be the D (6 bases). V lost 8 bases and J 2 bases, leaving 15 bases between the germline ends. This CDR3 spans 15 amino acids. Germline V gives CDR1 MNHEY, CDR2 SVGAGI. CDR3 nucleotides: TGTGCCAGCCGTCTTAGACTAGGAAACACCGGGGAGCTGTTTTTT. Translating it yields CASRLRLGNTGELFF.